This is a list of T cell receptor beta chains from one sample in a study of T cells in Graves' hyperthyroidism and ophthalmopathy. In TCRdb, the multiplex PCR reads were re-called with MiXCR into one record per CDR3 protein. The sample has about 250,000 distinct CDR3 sequences, over 20% seen once; the top ten hold about 40%. The sample comprised blood. The receptors derive from a woman in her 40s with Graves' ophthalmopathy. The CDR3 runs from the conserved cysteine through the conserved F or W. D genes are given only for firm matches. Clone size is stated in some rows and not others, as once, few, many or a class when expanded.

j_call | clone_size | d_call | v_call | cdr3_aa | cdr3_nt
TRBJ2-5 | many | TRBD2 | TRBV3-1 | CASSRLHPSGSSGWETQYF | TGTGCCAGCAGCCGCCTCCATCCTAGCGGGAGCTCTGGGTGGGAGACCCAGTACTTC
TRBJ2-7 | many | . | TRBV5-1 | CASSLLADSYEQYF | TGCGCCAGCAGCTTGCTCGCGGATTCCTACGAGCAGTACTTC
TRBJ2-7 | many | TRBD2 | TRBV28 | CASSLGLAGGSSYEQYF | TGTGCCAGCAGTTTAGGGCTAGCGGGAGGAAGCTCCTACGAGCAGTACTTC
TRBJ2-7 | . | . | TRBV6-5 | CASSYQETSEQYF | TGTGCCAGCAGTTACCAAGAAACTAGTGAGCAGTACTTC
TRBJ1-3 | many | . | TRBV5-1 | CASRSGGGGNTIYF | TGCGCCAGCAGAAGTGGCGGAGGTGGAAACACCATATATTTT
TRBJ2-2 | many | . | TRBV19 | CASSTGRGLALNTGELFF | TGTGCCAGTAGTACTGGCCGAGGGCTAGCGCTGAACACCGGGGAGCTGTTTTTT
TRBJ1-4 | . | . | TRBV30 | CAWAGTDNEKLFF | TGTGCCTGGGCCGGGACGGACAATGAAAAACTGTTTTTT
TRBJ2-5 | . | . | TRBV10-3 | CAISGNGGAVTQYF | TGTGCCATCAGTGGAAACGGGGGCGCGGTTACCCAGTACTTC
TRBJ1-3 | many | . | TRBV14 | CASSQVAGSGNTIYF | TGTGCCAGCAGCCAAGTGGCAGGCTCTGGAAACACCATATATTTT
TRBJ2-7 | many | . | TRBV11-2 | CASSTYHYRRDPYEQYF | TGTGCCAGCAGCACATACCACTACAGGCGAGACCCGTACGAGCAGTACTTC
TRBJ2-5 | few | . | TRBV28 | CASSLYPGEQGRETQYF | TGTGCCAGCAGTTTATATCCTGGGGAACAGGGGAGGGAGACCCAGTACTTC
TRBJ1-2 | many | . | TRBV7-8 | CASSPPGTASYTF | TGTGCCAGCAGCCCACCCGGAACTGCCAGCTACACCTTC
TRBJ2-7 | many | TRBD1 | TRBV7-8 | CASSPRGQGVYEQYF | TGTGCCAGCAGCCCTCGCGGACAGGGGGTTTACGAGCAGTACTTC
TRBJ2-7 | many | TRBD2 | TRBV11-2 | CASSLAGASDEQYF | TGTGCCAGCAGCTTGGCGGGAGCTTCTGACGAGCAGTACTTC
TRBJ2-7 | many | TRBD1 | TRBV4-2 | CASSQAKGQSYEQYF | TGTGCCAGCAGCCAAGCGAAGGGACAGTCCTACGAGCAGTACTTC
TRBJ2-7 | . | TRBD2 | TRBV28 | CATRGETAARYEQYF | TGTGCCACCCGGGGGGAGACAGCCGCCCGATACGAGCAGTACTTC
TRBJ2-7 | few | . | TRBV6-2/TRBV6-3 | CASSERLGGYEQYF | TGTGCCAGCAGCGAGAGGCTAGGAGGCTACGAGCAGTACTTC
TRBJ2-6 | many | . | TRBV6-5 | CASSNPGANVLTF | TGTGCCAGCAGTAACCCTGGGGCCAACGTCCTGACTTTC
TRBJ2-7 | many | TRBD2 | TRBV28 | CASTPGAGGVYEQYF | TGTGCCAGCACCCCCGGGGCGGGAGGGGTATACGAGCAGTACTTC
TRBJ1-1 | many | . | TRBV18 | CASSPSGGHTEAFF | TGTGCCAGCTCACCATCCGGCGGTCACACTGAAGCTTTCTTT